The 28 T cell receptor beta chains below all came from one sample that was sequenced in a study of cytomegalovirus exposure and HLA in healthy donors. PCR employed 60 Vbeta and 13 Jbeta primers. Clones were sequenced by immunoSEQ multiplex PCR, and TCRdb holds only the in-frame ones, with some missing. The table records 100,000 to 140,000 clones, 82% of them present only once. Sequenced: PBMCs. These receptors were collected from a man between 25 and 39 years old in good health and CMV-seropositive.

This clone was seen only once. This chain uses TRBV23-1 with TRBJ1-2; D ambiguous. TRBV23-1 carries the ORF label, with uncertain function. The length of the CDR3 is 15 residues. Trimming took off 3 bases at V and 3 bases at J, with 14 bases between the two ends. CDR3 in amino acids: CASSHIWRKDYGYTF. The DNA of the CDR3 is TGCGCCAGCAGTCACATCTGGAGGAAGGACTATGGCTACACCTTC.

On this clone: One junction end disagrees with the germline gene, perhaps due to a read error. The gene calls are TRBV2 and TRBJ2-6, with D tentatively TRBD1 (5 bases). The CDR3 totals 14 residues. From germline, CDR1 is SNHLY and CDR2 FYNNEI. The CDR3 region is CASSEGEGANGLTF. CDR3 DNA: TGTGCCAGCAGTGAAGGTGAAGGGGCCAACGGCCTGACTTTC.

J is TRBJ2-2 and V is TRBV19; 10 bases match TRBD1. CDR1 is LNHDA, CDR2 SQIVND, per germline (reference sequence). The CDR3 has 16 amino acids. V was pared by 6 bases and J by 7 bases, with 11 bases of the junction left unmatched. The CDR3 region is CASRIGTGALGGELFF. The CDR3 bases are TGTGCCAGTAGGATTGGGACAGGGGCGTTAGGCGGGGAGCTGTTTTTT.

The DNA for the CDR3 is TGTGCCAGCACCTATGGACAGGGTTGGGAAAAACTGTTTTTT. Its translation: CASTYGQGWEKLFF. The gene calls are TRBV6-6 and TRBJ1-4, with 8 bases lining up with TRBD1. Germline V lookup: CDR1 MNHNY, CDR2 SVGAGI (reference sequence). CDR3 length equals 14 residues. V lost 7 bases, J lost 8 bases, and 9 bases stayed unmatched.

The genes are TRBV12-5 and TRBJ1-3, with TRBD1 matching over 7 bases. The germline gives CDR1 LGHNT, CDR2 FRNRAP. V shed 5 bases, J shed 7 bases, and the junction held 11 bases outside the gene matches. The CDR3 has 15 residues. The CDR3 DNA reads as TGTGCTAGTGGTCCCGGGACAGAACTTAGGAACACCATATATTTT. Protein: CASGPGTELRNTIYF.

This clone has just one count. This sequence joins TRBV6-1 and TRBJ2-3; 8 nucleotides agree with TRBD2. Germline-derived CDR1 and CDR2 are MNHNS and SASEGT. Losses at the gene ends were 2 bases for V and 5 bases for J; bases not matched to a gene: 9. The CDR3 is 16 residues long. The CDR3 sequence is CASSERRLAIGDTQYF. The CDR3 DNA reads TGTGCCAGCAGTGAAAGAAGACTAGCGATCGGAGATACGCAGTATTTT.

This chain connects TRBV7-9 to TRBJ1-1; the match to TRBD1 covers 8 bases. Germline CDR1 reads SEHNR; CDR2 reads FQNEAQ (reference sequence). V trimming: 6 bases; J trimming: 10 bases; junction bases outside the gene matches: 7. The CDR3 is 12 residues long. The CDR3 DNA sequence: TGTGCCAGCAGTCGTGGACAGGGTCGAGCTTTCTTT. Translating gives CASSRGQGRAFF.

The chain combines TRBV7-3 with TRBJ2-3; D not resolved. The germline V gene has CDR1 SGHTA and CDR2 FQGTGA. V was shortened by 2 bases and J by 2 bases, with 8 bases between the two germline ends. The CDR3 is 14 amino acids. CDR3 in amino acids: CASSLLTTTDTQYF. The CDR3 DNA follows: TGTGCCAGCAGCTTACTTACTACCACAGATACGCAGTATTTT.

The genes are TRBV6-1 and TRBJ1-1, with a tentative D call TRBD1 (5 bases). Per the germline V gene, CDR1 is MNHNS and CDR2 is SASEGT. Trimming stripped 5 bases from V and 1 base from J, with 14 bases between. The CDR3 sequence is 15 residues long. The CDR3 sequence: CASSSPGGKNTEAFF. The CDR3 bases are TGTGCCAGCAGTAGCCCCGGGGGAAAGAACACTGAAGCTTTCTTT.

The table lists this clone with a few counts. CDR3 coding DNA: TGTGCCAGCAGCCTAAGGACTCAAAACACTGAAGCTTTCTTT. It translates to CASSLRTQNTEAFF. The chain joins TRBV4-2 to TRBJ1-1; D is ambiguous. V was trimmed by 4 bases and J by 2 bases, leaving 11 bases between them. The CDR3 extends over 14 amino acids. The germline V gene encodes CDR1 LGHNA and CDR2 YNFKEQ.

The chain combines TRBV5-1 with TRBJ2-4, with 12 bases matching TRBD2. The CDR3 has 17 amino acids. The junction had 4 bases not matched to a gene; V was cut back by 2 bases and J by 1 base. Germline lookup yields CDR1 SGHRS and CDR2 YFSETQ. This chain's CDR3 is CASSLGTSGGAKNIQYF. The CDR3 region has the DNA TGCGCCAGCAGCTTAGGAACTAGCGGGGGGGCCAAAAACATTCAGTACTTC.

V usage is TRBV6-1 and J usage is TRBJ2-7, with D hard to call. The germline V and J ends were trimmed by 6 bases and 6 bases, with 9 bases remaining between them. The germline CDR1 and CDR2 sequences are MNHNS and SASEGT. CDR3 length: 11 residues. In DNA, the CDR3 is TGTGCCAGCAGCCCCCTAGGCGAGCAGTACTTC. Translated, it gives CASSPLGEQYF.

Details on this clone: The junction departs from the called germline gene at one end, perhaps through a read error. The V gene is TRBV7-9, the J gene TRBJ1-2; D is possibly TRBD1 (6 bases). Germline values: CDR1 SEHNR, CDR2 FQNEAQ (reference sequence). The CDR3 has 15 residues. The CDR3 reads CSSSLEAGTLRGYTF. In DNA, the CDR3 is TGTTCCAGCAGCCTCGAGGCCGGGACACTGAGGGGCTACACCTTC. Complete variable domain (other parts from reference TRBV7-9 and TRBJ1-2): DTGVSQNPRHKITKRGQNVTFRCDPISEHNRLYWYRQTLGQGPEFLTYFQNEAQLEKSRLLSDRFSAERPKGSFSTLEIQRTEQGDSAMYLCSSSLEAGTLRGYTFGSGTRLTVV.

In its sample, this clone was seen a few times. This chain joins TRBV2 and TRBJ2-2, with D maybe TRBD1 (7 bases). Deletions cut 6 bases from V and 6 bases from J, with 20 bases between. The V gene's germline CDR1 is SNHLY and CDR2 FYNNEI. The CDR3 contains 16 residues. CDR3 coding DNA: TGTGCCAGCAGGGAGGGGGCGCGGATACCGTCCGGGGAGCTGTTTTTT. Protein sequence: CASREGARIPSGELFF.

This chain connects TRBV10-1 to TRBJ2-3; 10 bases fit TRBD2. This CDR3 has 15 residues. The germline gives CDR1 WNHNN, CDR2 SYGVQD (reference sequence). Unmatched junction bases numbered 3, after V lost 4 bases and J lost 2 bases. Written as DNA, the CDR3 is TGCGCCAGCAGTGCCGGGACTAGCGACACAGATACGCAGTATTTT. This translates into CASSAGTSDTDTQYF.

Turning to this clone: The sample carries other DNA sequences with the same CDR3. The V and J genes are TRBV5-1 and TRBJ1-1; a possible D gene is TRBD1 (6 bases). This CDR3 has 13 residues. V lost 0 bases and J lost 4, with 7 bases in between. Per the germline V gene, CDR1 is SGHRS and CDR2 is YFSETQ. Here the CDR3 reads CASSLAGATEAFF. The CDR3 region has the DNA TGCGCCAGCAGCTTGGCAGGGGCCACTGAAGCTTTCTTT. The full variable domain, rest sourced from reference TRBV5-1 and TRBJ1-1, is KAGVTQTPRYLIKTRGQQVTLSCSPISGHRSVSWYQQTPGQGLQFLFEYFSETQRNKGNFPGRFSGRQFSNSRSEMNVSTLELGDSALYLCASSLAGATEAFFGQGTRLTVV.

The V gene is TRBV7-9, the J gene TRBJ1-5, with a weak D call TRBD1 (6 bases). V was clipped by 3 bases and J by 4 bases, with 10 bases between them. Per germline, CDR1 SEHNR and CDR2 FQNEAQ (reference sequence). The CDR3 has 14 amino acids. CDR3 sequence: CASSFRDTNQPQHF. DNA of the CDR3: TGTGCCAGCAGCTTCCGGGACACAAATCAGCCCCAGCATTTT. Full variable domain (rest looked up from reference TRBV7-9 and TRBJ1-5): DTGVSQNPRHKITKRGQNVTFRCDPISEHNRLYWYRQTLGQGPEFLTYFQNEAQLEKSRLLSDRFSAERPKGSFSTLEIQRTEQGDSAMYLCASSFRDTNQPQHFGDGTRLSIL.

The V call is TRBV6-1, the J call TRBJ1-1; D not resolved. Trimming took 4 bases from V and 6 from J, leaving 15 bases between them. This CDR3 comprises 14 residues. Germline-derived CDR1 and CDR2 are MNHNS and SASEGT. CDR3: CASSALRVDAEAFF. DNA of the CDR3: TGTGCCAGCAGTGCCCTTCGGGTCGACGCTGAAGCTTTCTTT.

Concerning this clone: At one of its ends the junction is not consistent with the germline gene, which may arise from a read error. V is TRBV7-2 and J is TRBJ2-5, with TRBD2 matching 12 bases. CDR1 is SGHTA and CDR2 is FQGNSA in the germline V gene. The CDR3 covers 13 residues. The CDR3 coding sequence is TGTGCCAGCAGCTTGCCCCGGACTAGCGGGGTTCACTTC. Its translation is CASSLPRTSGVHF.

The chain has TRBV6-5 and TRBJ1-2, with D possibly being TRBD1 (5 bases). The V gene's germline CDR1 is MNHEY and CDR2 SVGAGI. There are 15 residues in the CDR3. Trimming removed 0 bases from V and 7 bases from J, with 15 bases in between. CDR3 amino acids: CASSYSIGAQVGYTF. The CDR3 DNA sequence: TGTGCCAGCAGTTACTCGATTGGGGCGCAAGTTGGCTACACCTTC.

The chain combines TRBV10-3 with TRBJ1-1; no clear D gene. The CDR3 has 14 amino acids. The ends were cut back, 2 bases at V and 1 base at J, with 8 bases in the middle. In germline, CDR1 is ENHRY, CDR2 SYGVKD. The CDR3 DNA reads TGTGCCATCAGTGAGGGGCTTCGGAACACTGAAGCTTTCTTT. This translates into CAISEGLRNTEAFF.

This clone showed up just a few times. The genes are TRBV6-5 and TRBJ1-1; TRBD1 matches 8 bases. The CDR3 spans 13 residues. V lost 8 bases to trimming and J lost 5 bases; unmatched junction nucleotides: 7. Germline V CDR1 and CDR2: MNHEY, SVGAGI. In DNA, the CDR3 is TGTGCCAGCTGGGCAGGGGGCCGAACTGAAGCTTTCTTT. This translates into CASWAGGRTEAFF.

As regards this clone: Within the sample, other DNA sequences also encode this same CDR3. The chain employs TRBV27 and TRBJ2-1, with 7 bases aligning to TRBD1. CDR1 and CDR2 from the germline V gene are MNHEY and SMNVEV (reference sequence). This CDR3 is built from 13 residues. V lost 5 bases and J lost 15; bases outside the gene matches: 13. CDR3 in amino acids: CASSPGQDGGRFF. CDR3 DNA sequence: TGTGCCAGCAGTCCAGGACAGGATGGCGGACGGTTCTTC.

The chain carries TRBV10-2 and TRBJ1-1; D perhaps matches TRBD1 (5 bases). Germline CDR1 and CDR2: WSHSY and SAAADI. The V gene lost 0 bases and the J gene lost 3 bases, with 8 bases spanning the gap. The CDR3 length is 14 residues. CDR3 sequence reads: CASSESSRDTEAFF. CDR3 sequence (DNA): TGCGCCAGCAGTGAGTCCAGCAGGGACACTGAAGCTTTCTTT.

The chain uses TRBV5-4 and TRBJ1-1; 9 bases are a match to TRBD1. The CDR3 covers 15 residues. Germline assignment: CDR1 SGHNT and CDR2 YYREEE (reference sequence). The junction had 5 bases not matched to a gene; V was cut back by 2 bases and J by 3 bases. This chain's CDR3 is CASSFMTGGDTEAFF. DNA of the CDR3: TGTGCCAGCAGCTTTATGACAGGGGGAGACACTGAAGCTTTCTTT.

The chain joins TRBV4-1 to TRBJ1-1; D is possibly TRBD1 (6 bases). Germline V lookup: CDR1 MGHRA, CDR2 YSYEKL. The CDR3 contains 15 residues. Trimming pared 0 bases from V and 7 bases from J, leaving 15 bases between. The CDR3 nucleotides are TGCGCCAGCAGCCAAGAAGTCCATCCCAGGGGTGAAGCTTTCTTT. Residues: CASSQEVHPRGEAFF.

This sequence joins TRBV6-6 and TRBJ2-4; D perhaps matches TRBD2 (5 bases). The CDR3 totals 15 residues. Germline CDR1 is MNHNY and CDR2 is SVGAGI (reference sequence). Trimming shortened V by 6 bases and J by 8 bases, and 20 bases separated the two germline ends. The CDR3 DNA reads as TGTGCCAGCAGCCCCTCAGCCCTAGCCAAGGACATTCAGTACTTC. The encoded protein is CASSPSALAKDIQYF.

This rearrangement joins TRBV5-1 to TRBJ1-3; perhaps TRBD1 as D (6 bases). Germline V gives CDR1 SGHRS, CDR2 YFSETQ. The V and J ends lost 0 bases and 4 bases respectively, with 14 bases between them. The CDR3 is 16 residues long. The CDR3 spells CASSLAGTRWGNTIYF. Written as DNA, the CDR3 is TGCGCCAGCAGCTTGGCCGGGACACGATGGGGAAACACCATATATTTT.